This T cell receptor (beta chain) was obtained from a study of shared clonotypes between healthy human individuals. Study conclusions and caveats: Naive CD4 clonotypes were shared across a handful of donors at 4.5% to 6.5%.

CDR3 length: 15 amino acids. CDR1 LNHDA and CDR2 SQIVND come from the germline V gene (reference sequence). The germline V and J ends were trimmed by 4 bases and 4 bases, with 14 bases remaining between them. Sequencing used immunoSEQ multiplex PCR; TCRdb keeps in-frame clones, though not all of them. There are roughly 890,000 clones in the sample; over 90% occur only once, and 24% lies in the top ten. In regard to this clone: Antigen unknown.

Only CD45RO-negative cells positively selected for CCR7 counted as naive CD8 cells, so terminally differentiated effector memory CD45RA+ cells were excluded. The chain employs TRBV19 and TRBJ2-1; D is unclear. This receptor was identified in a man between 25 and 39 years old in good health. The specimen was naive CD8+ T cells sorted from blood. The CDR3 DNA reads as TGTGCCAGTAGTAATGGCATATCCATTTACAATGAGCAGTTCTTC. Its protein product is CASSNGISIYNEQFF. Supplemented by reference TRBV19 and TRBJ2-1, the full variable domain reads DGGITQSPKYLFRKEGQNVTLSCEQNLNHDAMYWYRQDPGQGLRLIYYSQIVNDFQKGDIAEGYSVSREKKESFPLTVTSAQKNPTAFYLCASSNGISIYNEQFFGPGTRLTVL.